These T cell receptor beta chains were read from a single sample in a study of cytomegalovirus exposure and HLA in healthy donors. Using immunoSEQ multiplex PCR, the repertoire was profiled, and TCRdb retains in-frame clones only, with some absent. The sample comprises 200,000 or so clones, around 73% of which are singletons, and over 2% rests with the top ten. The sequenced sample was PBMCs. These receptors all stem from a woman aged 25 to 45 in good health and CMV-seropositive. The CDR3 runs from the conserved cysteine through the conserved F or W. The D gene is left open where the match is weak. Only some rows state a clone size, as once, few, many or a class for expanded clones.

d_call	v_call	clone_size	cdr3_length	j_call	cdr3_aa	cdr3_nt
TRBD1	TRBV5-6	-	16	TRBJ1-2	CASSLGDSPHPYGYTF	TGTGCCAGCAGCTTGGGGGACAGCCCACATCCCTATGGCTACACCTTC
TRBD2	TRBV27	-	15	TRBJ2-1	CASSSSLAGLGEQFF	TGTGCCAGCAGTTCGTCCCTAGCGGGGCTCGGGGAGCAGTTCTTC
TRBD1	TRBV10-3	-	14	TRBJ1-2	CAISASGGPVVYTF	TGTGCCATCAGCGCCTCAGGGGGCCCAGTCGTCTACACCTTC
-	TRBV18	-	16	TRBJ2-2	CASSLSGASNTGELFF	TGTGCCAGCTCCCTCAGTGGGGCCTCGAACACCGGGGAGCTGTTTTTT
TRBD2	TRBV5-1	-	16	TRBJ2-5	CASSFLFASGVKTQYF	TGCGCCAGCAGCTTTTTGTTCGCTAGCGGGGTAAAGACCCAGTACTTC
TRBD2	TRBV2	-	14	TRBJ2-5	CASRLAGASETQYF	TGTGCCAGCAGACTAGCGGGAGCGTCAGAGACCCAGTACTTC
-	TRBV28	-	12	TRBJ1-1	CASSRLDSEAFF	TGTGCCAGCAGTCGCCTGGACAGTGAAGCTTTCTTT
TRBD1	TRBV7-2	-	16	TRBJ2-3	CASSPVDRGQSDTQYF	TGTGCCAGCAGCCCAGTAGACAGGGGGCAATCAGATACGCAGTATTTT
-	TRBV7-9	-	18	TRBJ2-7	CASSLGAFGGPRSYEQYF	TGTGCCAGCAGCTTAGGGGCTTTTGGGGGCCCCCGCTCCTACGAGCAGTACTTC
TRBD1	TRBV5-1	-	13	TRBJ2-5	CASSLGGGETQYF	TGCGCCAGCAGCTTGGGAGGGGGCGAGACCCAGTACTTC
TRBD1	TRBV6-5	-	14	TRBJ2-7	CASSPNRGAYEQYF	TGTGCCAGCAGTCCGAACAGGGGAGCCTACGAGCAGTACTTC
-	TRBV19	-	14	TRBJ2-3	CASSINRNTDTQYF	TGTGCCAGTAGTATCAACAGGAACACAGATACGCAGTATTTT
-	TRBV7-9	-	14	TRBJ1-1	CASSLRTLNTEAFF	TGTGCCAGCAGCCTACGGACACTGAACACTGAAGCTTTCTTT
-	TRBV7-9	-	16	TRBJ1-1	CASSPSRSRGTGEAFF	TGTGCCAGCAGCCCGAGCCGATCTAGGGGCACAGGGGAAGCTTTCTTT
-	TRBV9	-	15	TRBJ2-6	CASSGAGTGANVLTF	TGTGCCAGCAGCGGTGCGGGGACTGGGGCCAACGTCCTGACTTTC
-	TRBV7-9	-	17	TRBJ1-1	CASSPRPSGGSNTEAFF	TGTGCCAGCAGCCCACGTCCTTCTGGGGGCTCCAACACTGAAGCTTTCTTT
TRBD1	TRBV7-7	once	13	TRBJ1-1	CASSRDRDTEAFF	TGTGCTAGCAGCCGGGACAGAGACACTGAAGCTTTCTTT
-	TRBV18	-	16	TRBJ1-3	CASSPGLLSSGNTIYF	TGTGCCAGCTCACCAGGACTCCTGAGCTCTGGAAACACCATATATTTT
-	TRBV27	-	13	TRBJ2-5	CASRFQAQETQYF	TGTGCCAGCAGGTTCCAGGCCCAAGAGACCCAGTACTTC
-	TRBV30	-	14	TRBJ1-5	CAWSTDYSNQPQHF	TGTGCCTGGAGCACTGATTATAGCAATCAGCCCCAGCATTTT
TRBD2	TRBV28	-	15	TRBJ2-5	CASSFGLAVQETQYF	TGTGCCAGCAGTTTCGGACTAGCGGTCCAAGAGACCCAGTACTTC
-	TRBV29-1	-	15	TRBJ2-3	CSVEATSTGTDTQYF	TGCAGCGTTGAAGCAACTAGTACCGGCACAGATACGCAGTATTTT
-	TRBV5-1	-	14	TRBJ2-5	CASSLDLAQETQYF	TGCGCCAGCAGCTTGGATCTAGCGCAAGAGACCCAGTACTTC
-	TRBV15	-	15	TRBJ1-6	CATSVLRAGNSPLHF	TGTGCCACCAGCGTACTCCGGGCAGGGAATTCACCCCTCCACTTT